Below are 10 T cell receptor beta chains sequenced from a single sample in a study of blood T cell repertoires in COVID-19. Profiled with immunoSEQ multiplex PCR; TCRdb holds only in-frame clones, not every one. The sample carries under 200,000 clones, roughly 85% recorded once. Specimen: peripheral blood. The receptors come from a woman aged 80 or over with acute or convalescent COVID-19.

CDR3 in amino acids: CATSDPDRVWRNNQPQHF. Written as DNA, the CDR3 is TGTGCCACCAGTGACCCAGACAGGGTATGGAGAAACAATCAGCCCCAGCATTTT. The chain employs TRBV24-1 and TRBJ1-5, with 7 bases aligning to TRBD1. The CDR3 totals 18 residues. V was clipped by 4 bases and J by 3 bases; unmatched bases: 14. Germline-derived CDR1 and CDR2 are KGHDR and SFDVKD.

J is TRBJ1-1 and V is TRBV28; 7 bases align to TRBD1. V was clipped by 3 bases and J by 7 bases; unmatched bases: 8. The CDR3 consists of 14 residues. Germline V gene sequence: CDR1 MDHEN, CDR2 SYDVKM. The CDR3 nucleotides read TGTGCCAGCAGTTTTTTTCCTCACAGGGGTGAAGCTTTCTTT. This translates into CASSFFPHRGEAFF.

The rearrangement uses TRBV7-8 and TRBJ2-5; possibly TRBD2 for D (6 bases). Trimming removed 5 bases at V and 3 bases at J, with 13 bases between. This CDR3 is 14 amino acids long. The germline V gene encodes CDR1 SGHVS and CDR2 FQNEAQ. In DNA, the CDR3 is TGTGCCAGCAGCGCCGGGACTGATAAAGAGACCCAGTACTTC. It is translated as CASSAGTDKETQYF.

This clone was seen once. CDR3 nucleotides: TGTGCCAGCAGTACCGGGGGAGGCACAGATACGCAGTATTTT. This codes for CASSTGGGTDTQYF. The rearrangement joins TRBV28 to TRBJ2-3, with D tentatively TRBD2 (6 bases). The CDR3 extends over 14 amino acids. Per the germline V gene, CDR1 is MDHEN and CDR2 is SYDVKM. Trimming took 5 bases from V and 1 from J, leaving 10 bases between them.

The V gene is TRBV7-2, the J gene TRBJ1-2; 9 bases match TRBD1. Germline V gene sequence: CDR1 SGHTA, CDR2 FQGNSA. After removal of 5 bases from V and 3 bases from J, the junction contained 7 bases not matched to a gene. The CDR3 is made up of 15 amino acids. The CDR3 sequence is CASSPRQGVDYGYTF. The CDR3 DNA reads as TGTGCCAGCAGCCCCCGACAGGGGGTGGACTATGGCTACACCTTC.

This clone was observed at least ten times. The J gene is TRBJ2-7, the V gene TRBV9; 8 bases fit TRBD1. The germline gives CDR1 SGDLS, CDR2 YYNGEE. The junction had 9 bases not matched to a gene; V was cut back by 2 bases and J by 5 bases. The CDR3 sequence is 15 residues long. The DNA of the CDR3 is TGTGCCAGCAGCGTCGAGACAGGGGAGTCCCACGAGCAGTACTTC. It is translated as CASSVETGESHEQYF. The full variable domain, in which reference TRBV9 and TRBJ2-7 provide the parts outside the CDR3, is DSGVTQTPKHLITATGQRVTLRCSPRSGDLSVYWYQQSLDQGLQFLIQYYNGEERAKGNILERFSAQQFPDLHSELNLSSLELGDSALYFCASSVETGESHEQYFGPGTRLTVT.

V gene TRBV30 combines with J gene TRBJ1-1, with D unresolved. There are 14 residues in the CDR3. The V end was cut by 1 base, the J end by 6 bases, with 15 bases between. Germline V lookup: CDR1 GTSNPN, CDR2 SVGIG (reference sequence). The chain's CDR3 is CAWSGSTIKPEAFF. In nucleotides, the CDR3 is TGTGCCTGGAGTGGATCTACCATAAAGCCTGAAGCTTTCTTT.

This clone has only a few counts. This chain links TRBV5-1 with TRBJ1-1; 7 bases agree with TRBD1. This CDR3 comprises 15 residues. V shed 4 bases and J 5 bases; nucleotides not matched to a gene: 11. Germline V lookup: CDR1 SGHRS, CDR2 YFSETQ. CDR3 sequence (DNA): TGCGCCAGCAGCGCGGACAGGAGAGGGGGAACTGAAGCTTTCTTT. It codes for CASSADRRGGTEAFF. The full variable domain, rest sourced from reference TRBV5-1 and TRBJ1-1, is KAGVTQTPRYLIKTRGQQVTLSCSPISGHRSVSWYQQTPGQGLQFLFEYFSETQRNKGNFPGRFSGRQFSNSRSEMNVSTLELGDSALYLCASSADRRGGTEAFFGQGTRLTVV.

CDR3 DNA sequence: TGTGCCAGCAGCTTAGAAAAACAGGGGGGGACCGGGGAGCTGTTTTTT. This sequence encodes CASSLEKQGGTGELFF. The chain carries TRBV11-2 and TRBJ2-2, with a tentative D call TRBD1 (8 bases). Trimming cost V 0 bases and J 5 bases, with 13 bases left between them. Germline lookup yields CDR1 SGHAT and CDR2 FQNNGV. The CDR3 consists of 16 residues. The variable domain in full, with the rest retrieved from reference TRBV11-2 and TRBJ2-2, is EAGVAQSPRYKIIEKRQSVAFWCNPISGHATLYWYQQILGQGPKLLIQFQNNGVVDDSQLPKDRFSAERLKGVDSTLKIQPAKLEDSAVYLCASSLEKQGGTGELFFGEGSRLTVL.

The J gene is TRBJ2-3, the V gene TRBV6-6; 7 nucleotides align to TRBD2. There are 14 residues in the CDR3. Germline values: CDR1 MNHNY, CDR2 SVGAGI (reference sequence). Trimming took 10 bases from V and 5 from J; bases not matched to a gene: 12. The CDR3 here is CATTRGGEGDTQYF. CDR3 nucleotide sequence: TGTGCCACCACACGGGGCGGGGAGGGAGATACGCAGTATTTT.